This TCR beta chain stems from a study of chemoradiotherapy in HPV16-positive cancers. Study background: Functional T-cell assays on two HPV16-positive patients' cells defined candidate HPV-specific clones and common TCR motifs.

This clone was seen a single time. CDR1 is SGHKS and CDR2 is YYEKEE in the germline V gene (reference sequence). CDR3 size: 14 residues. Between the trimmed V and J ends, which lost 2 bases and 0 bases, there was a span of 7 bases. Repertoires were generated with immunoSEQ multiplex PCR, while TCRdb's copy carries only in-frame clones and drops some. The table includes 2,100 or so clones, around 70% detected once. This receptor was obtained from a human donor with HPV-associated anogenital cancer. Sample acquisition took place from a patient who underwent chemoradiotherapy. The chain is built from TRBV5-5 and TRBJ2-3; D is unresolved. The DNA for the CDR3 is TGTGCCAGCAGCTTCGATATTAGCACAGATACGCAGTATTTT. Translated, it gives CASSFDISTDTQYF.